A selection of T cell receptor beta chains follows, all from one sample in a study of PD-L1 blockade in urothelial cancer. TCRdb keeps only in-frame clones here, not all; method: immunoSEQ multiplex PCR. This table has fewer than 75,000 clones, almost 90% appearing once. The sample in question was PBMCs, obtained around atezolizumab (anti-PD-L1) treatment. The origin of the receptors is a man between 65 and 85 years old with urothelial cancer. The CDR3 runs from the conserved cysteine through the conserved F or W. Each record gives: D gene, clone size, J gene, V gene, CDR3 protein, CDR3 DNA. The D gene is left open where the match is weak. Size is omitted from some rows. Given values are once, few, many or a class for expanded clones.

D gene: TRBD2; clone size: -; J gene: TRBJ2-1; V gene: TRBV27; CDR3 protein: CASSRGLAGVYNEQFF; CDR3 DNA: TGTGCCAGCAGCCGGGGACTAGCGGGAGTGTATAATGAGCAGTTCTTC
D gene: -; clone size: -; J gene: TRBJ1-2; V gene: TRBV18; CDR3 protein: CASSPPDKLIMGGYTF; CDR3 DNA: TGTGCCAGCTCACCACCGGACAAACTTATCATGGGCGGCTACACCTTC
D gene: -; clone size: -; J gene: TRBJ2-1; V gene: TRBV6-1; CDR3 protein: CASSDGGGGPLYNEQFF; CDR3 DNA: TGTGCCAGCAGTGACGGCGGAGGCGGCCCTCTCTACAATGAGCAGTTCTTC
D gene: -; clone size: -; J gene: TRBJ2-1; V gene: TRBV7-2; CDR3 protein: CASSLYRDTNGQFF; CDR3 DNA: TGTGCCAGCAGCTTATACCGGGACACTAATGGGCAGTTCTTC
D gene: -; clone size: once; J gene: TRBJ2-3; V gene: TRBV6-6; CDR3 protein: CASSYSGGALADTQYF; CDR3 DNA: TGTGCCAGCAGTTACTCTGGAGGGGCTCTCGCAGATACGCAGTATTTT
D gene: -; clone size: -; J gene: TRBJ2-1; V gene: TRBV2; CDR3 protein: CASSEFGEQFF; CDR3 DNA: TGTGCCAGCAGTGAATTCGGTGAGCAGTTCTTC
D gene: TRBD2; clone size: -; J gene: TRBJ2-3; V gene: TRBV19; CDR3 protein: CASSSQREPDSTDTQYF; CDR3 DNA: TGTGCCAGTAGTTCCCAGCGGGAGCCAGATAGCACAGATACGCAGTATTTT
D gene: -; clone size: -; J gene: TRBJ2-7; V gene: TRBV6-5; CDR3 protein: CASSSGTLSYEQYF; CDR3 DNA: TGTGCCAGCAGCTCCGGGACACTATCCTACGAGCAGTACTTC
D gene: -; clone size: -; J gene: TRBJ2-1; V gene: TRBV10-1; CDR3 protein: CASSAASPYNEQFF; CDR3 DNA: TGCGCCAGCAGTGCGGCTAGCCCCTACAATGAGCAGTTCTTC
D gene: -; clone size: -; J gene: TRBJ1-2; V gene: TRBV6-1; CDR3 protein: CASSEIDGQVGGYTF; CDR3 DNA: TGTGCCAGCAGTGAAATTGACGGCCAGGTTGGTGGCTACACCTTC
D gene: -; clone size: -; J gene: TRBJ2-1; V gene: TRBV5-1; CDR3 protein: CASSLTPGLDEQFF; CDR3 DNA: TGCGCCAGCAGCTTGACTCCGGGACTCGATGAGCAGTTCTTC
D gene: TRBD2; clone size: -; J gene: TRBJ2-7; V gene: TRBV7-9; CDR3 protein: CASSLVSGRAGEQYF; CDR3 DNA: TGTGCCAGCAGCTTAGTTAGCGGGAGGGCCGGCGAGCAGTACTTC
D gene: TRBD1; clone size: -; J gene: TRBJ1-4; V gene: TRBV28; CDR3 protein: CASSRTGGARKLFF; CDR3 DNA: TGTGCCAGCAGTAGGACAGGGGGCGCGAGAAAACTGTTTTTT
D gene: -; clone size: -; J gene: TRBJ1-2; V gene: TRBV28; CDR3 protein: CASSFAGYGYTF; CDR3 DNA: TGTGCCAGCAGTTTTGCGGGCTATGGCTACACCTTC
D gene: -; clone size: -; J gene: TRBJ1-5; V gene: TRBV2; CDR3 protein: CASSEYIQPQHF; CDR3 DNA: TGTGCCAGCAGTGAATATATTCAGCCCCAGCATTTT
D gene: -; clone size: -; J gene: TRBJ2-1; V gene: TRBV19; CDR3 protein: CASSKQSIHEQFF; CDR3 DNA: TGTGCCAGTAGTAAACAGAGCATCCATGAGCAGTTCTTC
D gene: -; clone size: -; J gene: TRBJ1-3; V gene: TRBV15; CDR3 protein: CATSQSTQVPGNTIYF; CDR3 DNA: TGTGCCACTAGTCAATCTACACAGGTTCCTGGAAACACCATATATTTT
D gene: TRBD1; clone size: -; J gene: TRBJ2-7; V gene: TRBV29-1; CDR3 protein: CSVLGQGKYEQYF; CDR3 DNA: TGCAGCGTCTTGGGACAGGGCAAATACGAGCAGTACTTC
D gene: -; clone size: once; J gene: TRBJ2-7; V gene: TRBV6-1; CDR3 protein: CASRVTGTYEQYF; CDR3 DNA: TGTGCCAGCAGGGTAACCGGGACCTACGAGCAGTACTTC
D gene: TRBD1; clone size: -; J gene: TRBJ2-2; V gene: TRBV10-3; CDR3 protein: CAISNDRVYGTGELFF; CDR3 DNA: TGTGCCATCAGTAACGACAGGGTTTATGGCACCGGGGAGCTGTTTTTT
D gene: -; clone size: -; J gene: TRBJ2-3; V gene: TRBV6-1; CDR3 protein: CASSETGGGSSTDTQYF; CDR3 DNA: TGTGCCAGCAGTGAAACTGGGGGCGGGTCTAGCACAGATACGCAGTATTTT
D gene: TRBD1; clone size: -; J gene: TRBJ1-4; V gene: TRBV19; CDR3 protein: CASSAGTVLFF; CDR3 DNA: TGTGCCAGTAGTGCCGGGACAGTCCTGTTTTTT
D gene: TRBD2; clone size: -; J gene: TRBJ2-2; V gene: TRBV27; CDR3 protein: CASSLGASGVGELFF; CDR3 DNA: TGTGCCAGCAGTTTGGGGGCTAGCGGGGTCGGGGAGCTGTTTTTT
D gene: TRBD2; clone size: -; J gene: TRBJ2-1; V gene: TRBV7-2; CDR3 protein: CASSPSGRANNEQFF; CDR3 DNA: TGTGCCAGCAGCCCCAGCGGGAGGGCGAACAATGAGCAGTTCTTC
D gene: -; clone size: -; J gene: TRBJ1-4; V gene: TRBV7-5; CDR3 protein: CVRSLVGQIRGPTNEKLFF; CDR3 DNA: TGTGTCAGAAGCTTAGTGGGACAAATCAGGGGACCAACTAATGAAAAACTGTTTTTT
D gene: -; clone size: -; J gene: TRBJ1-3; V gene: TRBV28; CDR3 protein: CATEGSGNTIYF; CDR3 DNA: TGTGCCACCGAGGGCTCTGGAAACACCATATATTTT
D gene: -; clone size: -; J gene: TRBJ2-1; V gene: TRBV9; CDR3 protein: CASSAGAWNNEQFF; CDR3 DNA: TGTGCCAGCAGCGCAGGGGCATGGAACAATGAGCAGTTCTTC
D gene: -; clone size: -; J gene: TRBJ1-1; V gene: TRBV10-3; CDR3 protein: CAISEPDSLNTEAFF; CDR3 DNA: TGTGCCATCAGTGAGCCGGACAGCCTGAACACTGAAGCTTTCTTT
D gene: TRBD2; clone size: -; J gene: TRBJ2-7; V gene: TRBV18; CDR3 protein: CASSRGTSGTGEQYF; CDR3 DNA: TGTGCCAGCTCCCGGGGGACTAGCGGGACTGGCGAGCAGTACTTC
D gene: -; clone size: -; J gene: TRBJ2-5; V gene: TRBV19; CDR3 protein: CASSIEISFIETQYF; CDR3 DNA: TGTGCCAGTAGTATTGAGATCTCCTTCATAGAGACCCAGTACTTC
D gene: TRBD2; clone size: -; J gene: TRBJ2-3; V gene: TRBV5-4; CDR3 protein: CASSLGSSGGTDTQYF; CDR3 DNA: TGTGCCAGCAGCTTGGGATCTAGCGGAGGCACAGATACGCAGTATTTT
D gene: TRBD1; clone size: -; J gene: TRBJ2-3; V gene: TRBV18; CDR3 protein: CASSPTGQGLWTQYF; CDR3 DNA: TGTGCCAGCTCACCAACGGGACAGGGTTTATGGACACAGTATTTT
D gene: -; clone size: -; J gene: TRBJ2-6; V gene: TRBV10-3; CDR3 protein: CAIQGPGANVLTF; CDR3 DNA: TGTGCCATACAGGGTCCTGGGGCCAACGTCCTGACTTTC
D gene: -; clone size: -; J gene: TRBJ2-7; V gene: TRBV7-9; CDR3 protein: CASSSHGGYEQYF; CDR3 DNA: TGTGCCAGCAGCTCCCACGGTGGTTACGAGCAGTACTTC
D gene: -; clone size: -; J gene: TRBJ1-1; V gene: TRBV25-1; CDR3 protein: CASSLGAGTEAFF; CDR3 DNA: TGTGCCAGCAGCCTAGGGGCAGGGACTGAAGCTTTCTTT
D gene: -; clone size: -; J gene: TRBJ1-5; V gene: TRBV5-4; CDR3 protein: CASSFPNQPQHF; CDR3 DNA: TGTGCCAGCAGCTTCCCGAATCAGCCCCAGCATTTT
D gene: -; clone size: -; J gene: TRBJ2-2; V gene: TRBV5-4; CDR3 protein: CASSPGTTNTGELFF; CDR3 DNA: TGTGCCAGCAGCCCCGGGACAACGAACACCGGGGAGCTGTTTTTT
D gene: TRBD1; clone size: -; J gene: TRBJ1-2; V gene: TRBV27; CDR3 protein: CASSLGTGNYGYTF; CDR3 DNA: TGTGCCAGCAGTTTGGGGACAGGGAACTATGGCTACACCTTC
D gene: TRBD1; clone size: -; J gene: TRBJ2-5; V gene: TRBV9; CDR3 protein: CASNPQGTQTQYF; CDR3 DNA: TGTGCCAGCAATCCACAGGGGACACAGACCCAGTACTTC
D gene: TRBD2; clone size: -; J gene: TRBJ2-1; V gene: TRBV7-6; CDR3 protein: CASSPLLAGVGDEQFF; CDR3 DNA: TGTGCCAGCAGCCCCCTACTAGCGGGAGTAGGGGATGAGCAGTTCTTC
D gene: TRBD2; clone size: -; J gene: TRBJ2-1; V gene: TRBV11-2; CDR3 protein: CASSLLAGGGNEQFF; CDR3 DNA: TGTGCCAGCAGCTTACTAGCGGGAGGGGGAAATGAGCAGTTCTTC
D gene: TRBD1; clone size: once; J gene: TRBJ2-7; V gene: TRBV7-8; CDR3 protein: CASSLGAGQGYLFYEQYF; CDR3 DNA: TGTGCCAGCAGCTTAGGTGCGGGACAGGGCTACCTTTTCTACGAGCAGTACTTC
D gene: TRBD2; clone size: once; J gene: TRBJ2-4; V gene: TRBV6-5; CDR3 protein: CASSPDTGTNNIQYF; CDR3 DNA: TGTGCCAGCAGCCCGGACACCGGGACTAATAACATTCAGTACTTC
D gene: -; clone size: -; J gene: TRBJ2-2; V gene: TRBV6-5; CDR3 protein: CASSQTEFTGELFF; CDR3 DNA: TGTGCCAGCAGCCAGACAGAGTTCACCGGGGAGCTGTTTTTT
D gene: TRBD1; clone size: -; J gene: TRBJ1-3; V gene: TRBV27; CDR3 protein: CASSLSGTVRGNTIYF; CDR3 DNA: TGTGCCAGCAGTTTATCGGGGACAGTGAGGGGAAACACCATATATTTT
D gene: TRBD1; clone size: -; J gene: TRBJ2-5; V gene: TRBV6-5; CDR3 protein: CASSYGRGRKETQYF; CDR3 DNA: TGTGCCAGCAGTTACGGCAGGGGGCGAAAGGAGACCCAGTACTTC
D gene: TRBD2; clone size: -; J gene: TRBJ2-7; V gene: TRBV30; CDR3 protein: CAWSRTRARYEQYF; CDR3 DNA: TGTGCCTGGAGTAGGACTAGGGCCCGCTACGAGCAGTACTTC
D gene: -; clone size: few; J gene: TRBJ1-1; V gene: TRBV4-1; CDR3 protein: CASSARWGDTEAFF; CDR3 DNA: TGCGCCAGCAGCGCCCGTTGGGGGGACACTGAAGCTTTCTTT
D gene: TRBD2; clone size: -; J gene: TRBJ2-7; V gene: TRBV28; CDR3 protein: CASSSLGLRVAGAWSYEQYF; CDR3 DNA: TGTGCCAGCAGTTCACTCGGGCTTCGGGTGGCGGGAGCTTGGTCCTACGAGCAGTACTTC
D gene: TRBD1; clone size: -; J gene: TRBJ1-5; V gene: TRBV2; CDR3 protein: CASSDDRGRNQPQHF; CDR3 DNA: TGTGCCAGCAGTGATGACAGGGGTAGAAATCAGCCCCAGCATTTT
D gene: -; clone size: -; J gene: TRBJ2-7; V gene: TRBV5-1; CDR3 protein: CASSPRTGSSYEQYF; CDR3 DNA: TGCGCCAGCAGCCCCCGGACTGGGAGCTCCTACGAGCAGTACTTC
D gene: TRBD2; clone size: once; J gene: TRBJ2-7; V gene: TRBV19; CDR3 protein: CASSGVPGTSGNHEQYF; CDR3 DNA: TGTGCCAGTAGCGGGGTGCCAGGGACTAGCGGGAATCACGAGCAGTACTTC
D gene: -; clone size: -; J gene: TRBJ1-4; V gene: TRBV6-5; CDR3 protein: CASSPLGLTNEKLFF; CDR3 DNA: TGTGCCAGCAGTCCCCTAGGACTAACTAATGAAAAACTGTTTTTT
D gene: TRBD1; clone size: -; J gene: TRBJ2-7; V gene: TRBV28; CDR3 protein: CASSPDRVTVYEQYF; CDR3 DNA: TGTGCCAGCAGCCCTGACAGGGTGACTGTCTACGAGCAGTACTTC
D gene: TRBD2; clone size: -; J gene: TRBJ2-1; V gene: TRBV5-1; CDR3 protein: CASSPGLAGGPSNEQFF; CDR3 DNA: TGCGCCAGCAGCCCAGGACTAGCGGGAGGGCCTAGCAATGAGCAGTTCTTC
D gene: -; clone size: -; J gene: TRBJ1-1; V gene: TRBV6-1; CDR3 protein: CASSEGTVTEAFF; CDR3 DNA: TGTGCCAGCAGTGAAGGGACAGTCACTGAAGCTTTCTTT
D gene: TRBD1; clone size: once; J gene: TRBJ2-7; V gene: TRBV6-5; CDR3 protein: CASSYSRDSYEQYF; CDR3 DNA: TGTGCCAGCAGTTATTCAAGGGACAGCTACGAGCAGTACTTC
D gene: -; clone size: once; J gene: TRBJ1-1; V gene: TRBV30; CDR3 protein: CAWTQRAGVAFF; CDR3 DNA: TGTGCCTGGACCCAAAGGGCCGGGGTGGCTTTCTTT
D gene: -; clone size: -; J gene: TRBJ2-5; V gene: TRBV28; CDR3 protein: CASSSQETQYF; CDR3 DNA: TGTGCCAGCAGTTCTCAAGAGACCCAGTACTTC